Included here is one T cell receptor (beta chain) sequence, with context. What it binds is unknown. The data were obtained in a study of Ad26.COV2.S vaccination and SARS-CoV-2 variants. About the research overall: Donor had been placed in the Ad26.COV2.S arm of the COV1001 trial. Recipients of Ad26.COV2.S got it intramuscularly, once or twice 56 days apart. General study results and limits: Following vaccination, spike-specific CD8+ and CD4+ T cell responses reportedly exhibited substantial breadth.

Regarding treatment: roughly 18 received Ad26.COV2.S at low or high dose, single or two shots; roughly five received placebo; per-sample allocation not given. Sampling was done on day 63 after the first vaccine or placebo injection. The shot given was an Ad26 vector that makes Wuhan-strain SARS-CoV-2 spike. Clones were read by immunoSEQ multiplex PCR, and TCRdb kept only the in-frame ones, dropping some. The table lists under 600,000 clones, roughly nine tenths of them singletons. This TCR derives from a person between 18 and 65 years old who received the Ad26.COV2.S COVID-19 vaccine or a placebo. Source: peripheral blood, taken in a trial of Ad26.COV2.S vaccine versus placebo.

The CDR3 sequence is CASSQVPGRRETQYF. The DNA of the CDR3 is TGCGCCAGCAGCCAAGTCCCAGGGCGTAGAGAGACCCAGTACTTC. The rearrangement joins TRBV4-1 to TRBJ2-5; the D gene is possibly TRBD1 (5 bases). Trimming cost V 1 base and J 4 bases, with 13 bases left between them. The CDR3 spans 15 residues. Germline CDR1 and CDR2: MGHRA and YSYEKL.